This note documents a single T cell receptor delta chain sequence. A far more abundant clone sits one base away, making this likely a read error. Other DNA sequences of this sample code for an identical CDR3. Each sorted gammadelta sample had TRG and TRD chains sequenced. TCRdb re-identified clones in the multiplex PCR reads via CATT. The data show around 50,000 delta-chain clones, 1.7% seen once. These data originate in a study of γδ T cells in repeated Plasmodium falciparum infection. The CDR3 is made up of 21 amino acids. CDR1 and CDR2 (germline): TSWWSYY, QGS. Gammadelta T cells were flow-sorted from PBMC into Vgamma9/Vdelta2+ and Vdelta2-negative populations for bulk analysis.

This chain connects TRDV1 to TRDJ1; 8 bases match TRDD3. The origin of this receptor is a pool of human donors (malaria-infected and uninfected, not separated). Sequenced sample: gamma-delta T cells from blood. CDR3 residues: CALGDPLPTLLGVLLTDKLIF. The CDR3, as DNA: TGTGCTCTTGGGGACCCCCTTCCAACATTACTGGGGGTTTTACTCACCGATAAACTCATCTTC.